The table lists the clone carrying this T cell receptor beta chain with a few counts. Trimming left V 2 bases short and J 1 base short, with 5 bases between. Germline V lookup: CDR1 MNHEY, CDR2 SMNVEV (reference sequence). The length of the CDR3 is 13 residues. Sequencing used immunoSEQ multiplex PCR; TCRdb keeps in-frame clones, though not all of them. The profile shows nearly 85,000 clones, 83% of them singletons. This specimen belongs to a study of blood T cell repertoires in COVID-19. Looking at the study overall: Donors in the United States, Italy and Spain gave samples during acute or convalescent COVID-19.

This chain connects TRBV27 to TRBJ1-2; D is unclear. Sequencing input: peripheral blood. The sequence was obtained from a woman in her sixties with acute or convalescent COVID-19. CDR3 loop: CASSLEGNYGYTF. Written as DNA, the CDR3 is TGTGCCAGCAGTTTAGAGGGTAACTATGGCTACACCTTC.